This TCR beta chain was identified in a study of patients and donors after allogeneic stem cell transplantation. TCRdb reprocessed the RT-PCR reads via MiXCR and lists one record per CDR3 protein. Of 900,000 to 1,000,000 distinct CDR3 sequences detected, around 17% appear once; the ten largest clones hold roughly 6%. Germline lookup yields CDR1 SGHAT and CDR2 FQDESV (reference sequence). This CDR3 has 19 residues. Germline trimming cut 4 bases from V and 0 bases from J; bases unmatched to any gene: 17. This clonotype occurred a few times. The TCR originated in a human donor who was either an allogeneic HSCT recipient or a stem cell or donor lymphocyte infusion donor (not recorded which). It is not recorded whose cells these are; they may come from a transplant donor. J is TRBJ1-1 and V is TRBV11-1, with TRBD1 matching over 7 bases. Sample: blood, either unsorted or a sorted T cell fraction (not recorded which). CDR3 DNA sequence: TGTGCCAGCAGCTCATTCTCCTGGGGACAGCAAAAACTGAACACTGAAGCTTTCTTT. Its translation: CASSSFSWGQQKLNTEAFF.